A single sample is the source of the 15 T cell receptor beta chains below, sequenced in a study of glioma-infiltrating T cells. The iRepertoire nested amplicon-rescue multiplex PCR amplified TCR alpha and beta CDR3s from RNA. In TCRdb, the multiplex PCR reads were re-called with MiXCR into one record per CDR3 protein. Of a few hundred thousand distinct CDR3 sequences in the sample, 35% to 45% are singletons; the top ten hold 9.5% to 15%. The material sequenced was glioma tissue, nonneoplastic brain tissue, or PBMCs (not recorded which). The receptors here all came from a human donor with low-grade glioma or glioblastoma, undergoing nonglioma brain surgery, or in good health (not recorded which).

On this clonotype itself: At one end, the junction sequence differs from germline, possibly due to a read error. V and J are TRBV18 and TRBJ2-7; D call uncertain. The CDR3 sequence is 15 residues long. In germline, CDR1 is KGHSH, CDR2 LQKENI. The chain's CDR3 is CASSPPSAITYEQYF. CDR3 nucleotide sequence: TGTGCCAGCTCACCACCGAGCGCAATAACCTACGAGCAATACTTC.

The table lists this clonotype with a count of one. The chain links TRBV27 to TRBJ2-1; D is perhaps TRBD2 (5 bases). Germline V CDR1 and CDR2: MNHEY, SMNVEV (reference sequence). V dropped 5 bases and J dropped 3 bases, with 20 bases sitting between them. The CDR3 runs 17 residues. In DNA, the CDR3 is TGTGCCAGCAGTCCCCCCGGACTTCGGAGCTTCTACAATGAGCAGTTCTTC. Amino acids: CASSPPGLRSFYNEQFF.

Comment on this clonotype: With a much larger clone just one base away, this may be a read error. The chain uses TRBV27 and TRBJ1-6, with D uncertain. The CDR3 is 13 amino acids. V was pared by 4 bases and J by 9 bases, with 10 bases between. Per germline, CDR1 MNHEY and CDR2 SMNVEV (reference sequence). CDR3 nucleotide sequence: TGTGCCAGCAGTTCGGTGTACGGTTCACCCCTCCACTTT. Residues: CASSSVYGSPLHF.

This clonotype was observed a few times. The chain links TRBV6-1 to TRBJ2-3, with TRBD1 matching 7 bases. The CDR3 covers 15 residues. The germline V gene has CDR1 MNHNS and CDR2 SASEGT. V shed 5 bases, J shed 6 bases, and the junction held 11 bases outside the gene matches. The CDR3 DNA reads TGTGCCAGCAGTAAGGGACAGTTCATGTTGGATACGCAGTATTTT. Translating gives CASSKGQFMLDTQYF.

This clonotype was detected many times. The chain recombines TRBV25-1 with TRBJ2-7; D gene uncertain. The CDR3 has 16 amino acids. Germline V gives CDR1 MGHDK, CDR2 SYGVNS. V lost 1 base and J 4 bases, leaving 17 bases between the germline ends. CDR3 region: CASSEWPPNVGYEQYF. CDR3 DNA sequence: TGTGCCAGCAGTGAATGGCCCCCGAACGTAGGTTACGAGCAGTACTTC.

This clonotype showed up just once. A read error may be the cause here, since a much bigger clone is one base away. The V gene is TRBV6-1, the J gene TRBJ1-6; D uncertain. CDR3 length equals 16 residues. V was shortened by 1 base and J by 4 bases, with 11 bases between the two germline ends. CDR1 is MNHNS, CDR2 SASEGT, per germline. CDR3 residues: CASSEVRLHYNSPLHF. Written as DNA, the CDR3 is TGTGCCAGCAGTGAAGTTCGCCTGCATTATAATTCACCCCTCCACTTT.

The chain recombines TRBV11-2 with TRBJ1-1, with D unclear. Germline V gives CDR1 SGHAT, CDR2 FQNNGV. The CDR3 loop spans 14 amino acids. Trimming cost V 5 bases and J 0 bases, with 10 bases left between them. The CDR3 DNA is TGTGCCAGCAGCCCCTCTCTCATGAACACTGAAGCTTTCTTT. Translated: CASSPSLMNTEAFF.

This clonotype was counted many times. This chain links TRBV6-2 or TRBV6-3 with TRBJ2-4, with D hard to call. The germline V and J ends were trimmed by 8 bases and 16 bases, with 24 bases remaining between them. Germline-derived CDR1 and CDR2 are MNHEY and SVGEGT. The CDR3 is 13 residues long. This CDR3 reads CASASHVTLIIYF. CDR3 nucleotide sequence: TGTGCCAGCGCCTCTCACGTGACCTTAATCATATACTTC.

This clonotype was recorded at least ten times. The chain employs TRBV20-1 and TRBJ1-1, with D unclear. The germline V gene encodes CDR1 DFQATT and CDR2 SNEGSKA (reference sequence). This CDR3 has 12 amino acids. The V gene lost 4 bases and the J gene lost 1 base, with 7 bases spanning the gap. The CDR3 here is CSATRTNTEAFF. The CDR3 DNA sequence: TGCAGTGCTACGAGGACGAACACTGAAGCTTTCTTT.

The chain recombines TRBV2 with TRBJ2-2, with 9 bases that match TRBD1. Germline assignment: CDR1 SNHLY and CDR2 FYNNEI. The V and J ends lost 4 bases and 5 bases, in that order; junction bases with no gene match: 5. The CDR3 loop spans 15 amino acids. Here the CDR3 DNA reads TGTGCCAGCAGTGGTACAGGGGGCCCAACCGGGGAGCTGTTTTTT. This encodes CASSGTGGPTGELFF.

In this sample, this clonotype turned up many times. The chain employs TRBV16 and TRBJ1-1; no definite D call. This CDR3 has 14 amino acids. CDR1 and CDR2 (germline): KGHSY, FQNENV. Deletions cut 5 bases from V and 1 base from J, with 11 bases between. In DNA form, the CDR3 reads TGTGCCAGCAGCAGCCGACACTCGAACACTGAAGCTTTCTTT. The encoded protein is CASSSRHSNTEAFF.

On this clonotype: Given a much more abundant clone one base away, this may be a read error. The rearrangement uses TRBV18 and TRBJ2-7; 9 nucleotides line up with TRBD2. The V gene end was trimmed by 0 bases and the J gene end by 5 bases; junction bases not matched to a gene: 8. The CDR3 is 16 residues long. Germline V gene lookup returns CDR1 KGHSH and CDR2 LQKENI. For the CDR3, the DNA is TGTGCCAGCTCACCACCACTTCTAGCGGGGATCCACGAGCAGTACTTC. Its translation is CASSPPLLAGIHEQYF. Filled out from reference TRBV18 and TRBJ2-7, the complete variable domain reads NAGVMQNPRHLVRRRGQEARLRCSPMKGHSHVYWYRQLPEEGLKFMVYLQKENIIDESGMPKERFSAEFPKEGPSILRIQQVVRGDSAAYFCASSPPLLAGIHEQYFGPGTRLTVT.

Remarks on this clonotype: Its ends do not fully match the called genes, so a read error is possible. The V and J genes are TRBV4-2 and TRBJ1-2; D gene unclear. This CDR3 region has 16 residues. Germline CDR1 LGHNA, CDR2 YNFKEQ. The CDR3 DNA follows: TGTTCCATCAGTGAAGCCGGTTTAATTAACAACTATTGCTACACCTTC. Translating gives CSISEAGLINNYCYTF.

Regarding this clonotype: A read error is likely, as this CDR3 ends without the conserved phenylalanine or tryptophan. The V gene is TRBV20-1, the J gene TRBJ2-1; possible D gene TRBD2, 6 bases. Germline CDR1 DFQATT, CDR2 SNEGSKA (reference sequence). The CDR3 is made up of 15 amino acids. CDR3 amino acids: CSARVAGLLYNKQFL. The CDR3 bases are TGCAGTGCTAGAGTGGCGGGACTTCTATACAATAAGCAGTTCCTC.

This clonotype came up a few times. The chain has TRBV28 and TRBJ2-5; TRBD2 might be the D (6 bases). This CDR3 has 13 amino acids. Trimming pared 6 bases from V and 1 base from J, leaving 9 bases between. CDR1 is MDHEN, CDR2 SYDVKM, per germline. CDR3 region: CASSRESQETQYF. The CDR3 region has the DNA TGTGCCAGCAGCCGGGAGTCCCAAGAGACCCAGTACTTC.